The 23 T cell receptor beta chains reported below all come from one sample, sequenced in a study of OX40 agonist ivuxolimab in advanced cancers. Library prep was done by the immunoSEQ multiplex PCR assay. TCRdb re-hosts the immuneACCESS table, in-frame sequences only. Its copies lack some clones; in the studies checked, an unresolved V gene accounts for under half of them, and the cause for the rest is not known. The sample data list some 130,000 clones, and 90% of these were observed just once. The biggest ten clones account for less than 1.1% of the sample. Sample: CD4+ or CD8+ T cells sorted from blood, taken in a trial of the OX40 agonist ivuxolimab. Source of these receptors: an adult with an advanced solid tumor such as melanoma, head and neck, liver or kidney cancer.

The chain is built from TRBV5-4 and TRBJ2-1, with TRBD2 matching 13 bases. V dropped 0 bases and J dropped 5; count of bases not matched to a gene: 8. Germline values: CDR1 SGHNT, CDR2 YYREEE (reference sequence). This CDR3 has 18 residues. The CDR3 DNA follows: TGTGCCAGCAGCTTGGGACTAGCGGGAGGCTTGGGTCACAATGAGCAGTTCTTC. Amino acid sequence: CASSLGLAGGLGHNEQFF. Filled out from reference TRBV5-4 and TRBJ2-1, the complete variable domain reads ETGVTQSPTHLIKTRGQQVTLRCSSQSGHNTVSWYQQALGQGPQFIFQYYREEENGRGNFPPRFSGLQFPNYSSELNVNALELDDSALYLCASSLGLAGGLGHNEQFFGPGTRLTVL.

The chain couples TRBV28 to TRBJ2-7; D remains ambiguous. V was pared by 10 bases and J by 3 bases, with 10 bases between. This CDR3 comprises 11 residues. Germline V lookup: CDR1 MDHEN, CDR2 SYDVKM. The CDR3 loop is CATRTHYEQYF. The CDR3 bases are TGTGCCACCCGCACTCACTACGAGCAGTACTTC. Complete variable domain (other parts from reference TRBV28 and TRBJ2-7): DVKVTQSSRYLVKRTGEKVFLECVQDMDHENMFWYRQDPGLGLRLIYFSYDVKMKEKGDIPEGYSVSREKKERFSLILESASTNQTSMYLCATRTHYEQYFGPGTRLTVT.

The V gene is TRBV13, the J gene TRBJ1-1, with TRBD1 matching over 8 bases. CDR3 size: 15 residues. Germline-derived CDR1 and CDR2 are PRHDT and FYEKMQ (reference sequence). The V and J ends lost 0 bases and 5 bases, in that order; junction bases with no gene match: 5. CDR3 nucleotides: TGTGCCAGCAGCTTAGGGGGGACAGGACCAACTGAAGCTTTCTTT. Its translation: CASSLGGTGPTEAFF.

The gene calls are TRBV19 and TRBJ1-1; D perhaps matches TRBD1 (6 bases). Trimming pared 6 bases from V and 5 bases from J, leaving 16 bases between. The CDR3 runs to 14 residues. Germline values: CDR1 LNHDA, CDR2 SQIVND (reference sequence). The CDR3 nucleotides read TGTGCCAGTAGGGGGACTAGGGGGTGGACTGAAGCTTTCTTT. It yields the protein CASRGTRGWTEAFF.

V usage is TRBV5-6 and J usage is TRBJ1-2; D is unclear. The CDR3 sequence is 15 residues long. The V end was cut by 6 bases, the J end by 3 bases, with 18 bases between. CDR1 is SGHDT and CDR2 is YYEEEE in the germline V gene. The DNA for the CDR3 is TGTGCCAGCACCTCGCCTCGGGGAGGGCACTATGGCTACACCTTC. Amino acid sequence: CASTSPRGGHYGYTF.

The chain links TRBV12-5 to TRBJ2-2; 12 bases fit TRBD1. The CDR3 length is 17 residues. J was trimmed by 6 bases and V by 1 base; bases with no gene match: 6. Germline values: CDR1 LGHNT, CDR2 FRNRAP. As DNA, the CDR3 is TGTGCTAGTGGTTTGGCAAGGGACAGGGGGCCCCCCGGGGAGCTGTTTTTT. Residues: CASGLARDRGPPGELFF.

This chain links TRBV2 with TRBJ1-5; a possible D gene is TRBD1 (6 bases). V gave up 3 bases and J gave up 5 bases, with 11 bases separating them. CDR1 and CDR2 (germline): SNHLY, FYNNEI. This CDR3 region has 14 residues. The chain's CDR3 is CASSEGARHQPQHF. The CDR3 region has the DNA TGTGCCAGCAGTGAGGGGGCACGTCATCAGCCCCAGCATTTT.

Written as DNA, the CDR3 is TGTGCCAGCTCACCACAGGGACTTTCCACAGATACGCAGTATTTT. Translation gives CASSPQGLSTDTQYF. The chain employs TRBV18 and TRBJ2-3, with a weak D call TRBD2 (6 bases). Deletions cut 1 base from V and 2 bases from J, with 10 bases between. The CDR3 has 15 amino acids. Germline CDR1 reads KGHSH; CDR2 reads LQKENI.

The table lists this clone with a count of one. The chain carries TRBV6-6 and TRBJ1-5; D remains ambiguous. V was pared by 1 base and J by 5 bases, with 15 bases between. The germline CDR1 and CDR2 sequences are MNHNY and SVGAGI (reference sequence). This CDR3 spans 16 amino acids. CDR3: CASSYFPDPAYQPQHF. CDR3 DNA sequence: TGTGCCAGCAGTTACTTCCCGGACCCGGCGTATCAGCCCCAGCATTTT.

The V call is TRBV7-9, the J call TRBJ1-2; no clear D gene. The CDR3 length is 13 residues. The ends were cut back, 0 bases at V and 4 bases at J, with 6 bases in the middle. Germline values: CDR1 SEHNR, CDR2 FQNEAQ (reference sequence). CDR3 nucleotide sequence: TGTGCCAGCAGCTTAGCGTTGGCCTATGGCTACACCTTC. Its protein product is CASSLALAYGYTF.

This chain connects TRBV5-6 to TRBJ1-2; no definite D call. The CDR3 extends over 14 amino acids. Germline loops: CDR1 SGHDT, CDR2 YYEEEE. V lost 0 bases, J lost 2 bases, and 8 bases lay in between. CDR3 nucleotides: TGTGCCAGCAGCTTGGGGGTGACCAACTATGGCTACACCTTC. Translated, it gives CASSLGVTNYGYTF. The full variable domain, rest sourced from reference TRBV5-6 and TRBJ1-2, is DAGVTQSPTHLIKTRGQQVTLRCSPKSGHDTVSWYQQALGQGPQFIFQYYEEEERQRGNFPDRFSGHQFPNYSSELNVNALLLGDSALYLCASSLGVTNYGYTFGSGTRLTVV.

The CDR3 region has the DNA TGTGCCAGCAGCTTAGGGCACAGGGGCGGGTCTGGGGCCAACGTCCTGACTTTC. Translating gives CASSLGHRGGSGANVLTF. The chain employs TRBV11-3 and TRBJ2-6; 7 nucleotides agree with TRBD1. This CDR3 contains 18 residues. Trimming removed 1 base from V and 1 base from J; junction bases left unmatched: 7. CDR1 and CDR2 (germline): SGHNT, YENEEA.

The chain employs TRBV11-2 and TRBJ1-3; possible D gene TRBD1, 6 bases. The germline gives CDR1 SGHAT, CDR2 FQNNGV. Trimming removed 1 base at V and 4 bases at J, with 14 bases between. The CDR3 is 16 residues long. This chain's CDR3 is CASSLGQDASGNTIYF. CDR3 nucleotides: TGTGCCAGCAGCTTAGGACAGGACGCCTCGGGAAACACCATATATTTT.

The V and J genes are TRBV6-6 and TRBJ2-2; TRBD1 or TRBD2 may be the D gene (5 bases each). Germline-derived CDR1 and CDR2 are MNHNY and SVGAGI (reference sequence). V was trimmed by 7 bases and J by 6 bases, leaving 15 bases between them. CDR3 length equals 14 residues. The CDR3, as DNA: TGTGCCAGCAACGGCCAGGGAGCACCCGGGGAGCTGTTTTTT. It specifies CASNGQGAPGELFF.

The chain carries TRBV18 and TRBJ2-7, with TRBD1 matching over 9 bases. From germline, CDR1 is KGHSH and CDR2 LQKENI. The CDR3 is made up of 16 amino acids. Trimming at V came to 3 bases and at J to 5 bases, leaving 11 bases not matched to a gene. CDR3 sequence reads: CASSPYAGRQGDEQYF. The CDR3 DNA reads as TGTGCCAGCTCACCGTATGCTGGGCGACAGGGGGACGAGCAGTACTTC.

The rearrangement joins TRBV19 to TRBJ2-2; D not resolved. CDR1 is LNHDA and CDR2 is SQIVND in the germline V gene (reference sequence). The V and J ends lost 8 bases and 1 base respectively, with 8 bases between them. This CDR3 is built from 13 residues. The CDR3 DNA is TGTGCCAGTTCCTGGGGGAACACCGGGGAGCTGTTTTTT. Translation: CASSWGNTGELFF.

This chain connects TRBV5-1 to TRBJ1-1; perhaps TRBD1 as D (5 bases). The CDR3 length is 15 residues. The V end was cut by 1 base, the J end by 4 bases, with 14 bases between. Germline lookup yields CDR1 SGHRS and CDR2 YFSETQ. In DNA, the CDR3 is TGCGCCAGCAGCTTGCGCCAGGGAACGACCACTGAAGCTTTCTTT. Translation: CASSLRQGTTTEAFF. Filled out from reference TRBV5-1 and TRBJ1-1, the complete variable domain reads KAGVTQTPRYLIKTRGQQVTLSCSPISGHRSVSWYQQTPGQGLQFLFEYFSETQRNKGNFPGRFSGRQFSNSRSEMNVSTLELGDSALYLCASSLRQGTTTEAFFGQGTRLTVV.

This chain connects TRBV7-8 to TRBJ1-2, with D unclear. Looked up from germline, CDR1 is SGHVS and CDR2 is FQNEAQ. The CDR3 loop spans 11 amino acids. V shed 5 bases and J shed 6 bases, with 7 bases lying between them. CDR3 nucleotide sequence: TGTGCCAGCAGCGATGAAGATGGCTACACCTTC. Translating it yields CASSDEDGYTF.

This clone was counted a single time. The chain combines TRBV2 with TRBJ2-7; 8 bases agree with TRBD1. V dropped 5 bases and J dropped 4; count of bases not matched to a gene: 7. The CDR3 sequence is 14 residues long. Germline lookup yields CDR1 SNHLY and CDR2 FYNNEI. CDR3 sequence: CASSSGTGGYEQYF. The CDR3 region has the DNA TGTGCCAGCAGTTCCGGGACAGGAGGATACGAGCAGTACTTC.

This clone occurred a few times. V is TRBV28 and J is TRBJ1-1; no clear D. With 2 bases removed from V and 10 bases from J, the gap between germline ends came to 14 bases. From germline, CDR1 is MDHEN and CDR2 SYDVKM. This CDR3 has 13 amino acids. The CDR3 loop is CASSLEAGQGAFF. The CDR3 DNA reads TGTGCCAGCAGTTTAGAGGCAGGCCAAGGAGCTTTCTTT.

This chain connects TRBV28 to TRBJ2-7, with D possibly matching TRBD2 (5 bases). The CDR3 consists of 13 residues. Germline V gives CDR1 MDHEN, CDR2 SYDVKM. V was trimmed by 5 bases and J by 5 bases, leaving 13 bases between them. CDR3 loop: CASSPLAIHEQYF. CDR3 DNA sequence: TGTGCCAGCAGTCCTCTAGCTATCCACGAGCAGTACTTC.

The J gene is TRBJ1-2, the V gene TRBV5-1, with 9 bases identical to TRBD1. Trimming took 4 bases from V and 4 from J; bases not matched to a gene: 8. This CDR3 has 15 amino acids. The germline CDR1 and CDR2 sequences are SGHRS and YFSETQ. The CDR3 DNA sequence: TGCGCCAGCAGCGCAACAGGGGGCCTTATCTATGGCTACACCTTC. The encoded protein is CASSATGGLIYGYTF.

V gene TRBV20-1 combines with J gene TRBJ2-7; D gene unclear. Germline lookup yields CDR1 DFQATT and CDR2 SNEGSKA (reference sequence). This CDR3 has 11 residues. With 3 bases removed from V and 6 bases from J, the gap between germline ends came to 9 bases. This CDR3 is CSASPWGEQYF. Here the CDR3 DNA reads TGCAGTGCTAGCCCCTGGGGCGAGCAGTACTTC.